This record covers a single T cell receptor (beta chain). Germline V gene lookup returns CDR1 SQVTM and CDR2 ANQGSEA. CDR3 length equals 16 residues. Trimming pared 5 bases from V and 6 bases from J, leaving 24 bases between. The sample comes from a study of early T cells in non-severe SARS-CoV-2 infection. Separate cDNA molecules each had unique molecular identifiers attached to them. TCRdb analysed the 5' RACE reads with MiXCR anew, one entry per CDR3 protein. Here the sample spans 75,000 to 100,000 distinct CDR3 sequences, around 14% being singletons. Sequenced sample: whole blood. The receptor's source is an adult who was a healthcare worker with PCR-confirmed SARS-CoV-2 infection or an uninfected control (not recorded which). The chain employs TRBV29-1 and TRBJ2-3; D assignment may be TRBD1 or TRBD2 (6 bases each). CDR3 region: CSVREYRGLAGDTQYF. CDR3 coding DNA: TGCAGCGTTAGAGAATACCGGGGGCTGGCGGGGGATACGCAGTATTTT.